This TCR beta chain is from a study of T cells after yellow fever vaccination (dated by TCRdb to the late 2010s). Study-wide context: The SMART-Seq v4 Ultra Low Input RNA kit was used to prepare libraries from fractions with low cell numbers. To follow T-cell clones before and after primary and booster YFV17D yellow fever vaccination, bulk TCR alpha and beta repertoires were sequenced over time. The cohort comprised two healthy male donors, one aged 18 to 29 and one aged 30 to 40 years. Blood was collected at multiple timepoints before and after primary and secondary immunization, and bulk PBMC replicates and cell subsets were isolated. Results the study describes overall, beyond this receptor: Most clones expanded after primary vaccination were re-detected after the booster (almost 98% of CD4 and 80% to 90% of CD8), suggesting broad memory maintenance. Compared with the primary T-cell response, the secondary T-cell response was weaker but faster, peaking on day 5 rather than day 15. Only two donors were included in the study, so the extent to which the findings can be generalized is limited. A small share of clonotypes occurred in both CD4 and CD8 compartments, likely arising from convergent recombination. Computational filtering was required because FACS-sorted repertoires could contain abundant contaminating clonotypes from the bulk population.

Turning to this clonotype: Its cognate antigen has yet to be identified. Per-base quality was not reported, and no clone a single base away is much larger than it.

Clipping removes 6 bases from V and 5 bases from J, with 19 as the unmatched junction base count. The germline V gene (reference sequence) supplies CDR1 DFQATT and CDR2 SNEGSKA. Spanning cysteine to phenylalanine, the CDR3 consists of 17 amino acids. Kept here is only the CDR3 DNA, which spans 51 bases and is read in frame from base 1. Synthesis of TCR cDNA relied on 5'RACE template switching, a step that introduced a universal primer site along with unique molecular identifiers. cDNA synthesis was primed from both the TCR alpha and TCR beta constant segments. Library amplification involved two PCR steps, and the second step added sample barcodes and sequencing adapters. Sequencing of libraries was performed on Illumina HiSeq 2500 (2x100 bp) or NovaSeq (2x150 bp). As for the authors' bioinformatics: MIGEC handled demultiplexing of reads and collapsing into UMI consensus sequences, while MiXCR performed V(D)J alignment. Vaccine-responding clonotypes were identified with edgeR using replicate PBMC samples, with FDR below 0.01 and a log2 fold change above 5 up to day 15 being required. Each bulk clonotype was labeled CD4 or CD8 based on which sequenced repertoire, CD4 or CD8, contained the clonotype at higher abundance. TCRdb trimmed public reads at Q25 via fastp, called clones via MiXCR and kept in-frame beta chains. Rows merge per CDR3 protein into single entries with the most common DNA and genes. In this record, the V and J calls reflect TCRdb's handling and not the investigators' own analysis. The sample contains 200,000 to 250,000 distinct CDR3 sequences, about 7.1% of them found a single time. About 0.9% of the sample is held by the ten biggest clonotypes.

Explained via the paper, the treatment or condition label denotes: live attenuated yellow fever vaccine strain. PBMCs were isolated from peripheral blood using a standard Ficoll-Paque protocol. Dynabeads CD4 and CD8 positive selection kits were used to isolate CD4 and CD8 T-cell fractions. TriZol was used to extract RNA from bulk PBMCs, from CD4 and CD8 fractions, and from dextramer-positive and dextramer-negative fractions. This chain is built from TRBV20-1 and TRBJ2-5; a stretch of 9 junction bases matches TRBD1. The receptor was isolated from a man aged 25 to 45 who received the YFV17D yellow fever vaccine. The sequences come from CD4+ T cells sorted from PBMCs, collected 15 days after the yellow fever booster vaccination. The nucleotide sequence is given as TGCAGTGCCACCCGAACAATGGGACAGGGCCCGGGGGAGACCCAGTACTTC. Translated, it reads CSATRTMGQGPGETQYF.